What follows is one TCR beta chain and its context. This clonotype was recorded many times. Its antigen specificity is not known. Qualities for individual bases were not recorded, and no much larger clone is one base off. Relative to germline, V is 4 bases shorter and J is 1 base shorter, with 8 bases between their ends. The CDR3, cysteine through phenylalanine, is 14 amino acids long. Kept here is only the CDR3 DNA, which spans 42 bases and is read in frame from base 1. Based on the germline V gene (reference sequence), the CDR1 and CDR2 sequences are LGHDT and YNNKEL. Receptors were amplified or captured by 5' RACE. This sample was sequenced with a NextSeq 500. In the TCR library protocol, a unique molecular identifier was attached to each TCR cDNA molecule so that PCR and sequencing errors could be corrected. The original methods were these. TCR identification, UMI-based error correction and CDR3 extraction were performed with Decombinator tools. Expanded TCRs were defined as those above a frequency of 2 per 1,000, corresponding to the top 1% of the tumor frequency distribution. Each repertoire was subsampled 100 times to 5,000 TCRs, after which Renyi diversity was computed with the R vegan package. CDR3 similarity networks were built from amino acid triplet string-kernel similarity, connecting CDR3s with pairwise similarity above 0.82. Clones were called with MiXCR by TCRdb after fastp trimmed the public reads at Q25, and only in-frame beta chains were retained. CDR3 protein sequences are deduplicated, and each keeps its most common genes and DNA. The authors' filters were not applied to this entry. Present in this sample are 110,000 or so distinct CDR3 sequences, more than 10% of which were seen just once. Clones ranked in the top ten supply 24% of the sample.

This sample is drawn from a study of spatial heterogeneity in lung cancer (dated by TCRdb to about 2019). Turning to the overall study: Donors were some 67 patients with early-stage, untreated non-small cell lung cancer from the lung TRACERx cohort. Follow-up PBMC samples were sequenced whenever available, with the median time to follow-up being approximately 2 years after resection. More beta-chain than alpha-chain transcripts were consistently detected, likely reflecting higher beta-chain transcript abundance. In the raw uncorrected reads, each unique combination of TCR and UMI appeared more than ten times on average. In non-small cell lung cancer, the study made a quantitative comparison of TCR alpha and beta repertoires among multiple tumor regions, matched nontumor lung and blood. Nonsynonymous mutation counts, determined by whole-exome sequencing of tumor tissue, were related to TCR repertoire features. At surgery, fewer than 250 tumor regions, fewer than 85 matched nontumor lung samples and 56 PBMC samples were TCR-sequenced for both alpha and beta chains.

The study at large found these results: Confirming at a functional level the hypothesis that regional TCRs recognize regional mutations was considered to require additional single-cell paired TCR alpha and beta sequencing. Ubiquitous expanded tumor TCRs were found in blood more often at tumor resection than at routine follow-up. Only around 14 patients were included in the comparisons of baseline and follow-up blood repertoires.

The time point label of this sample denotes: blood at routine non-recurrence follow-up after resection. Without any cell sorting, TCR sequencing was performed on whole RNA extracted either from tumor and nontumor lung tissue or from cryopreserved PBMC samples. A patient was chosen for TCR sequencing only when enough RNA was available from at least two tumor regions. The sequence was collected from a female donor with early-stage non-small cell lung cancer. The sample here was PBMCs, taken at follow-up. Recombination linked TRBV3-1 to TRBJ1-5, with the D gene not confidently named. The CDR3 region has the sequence CASSLLNSNQPQHF. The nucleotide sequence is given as TGTGCCAGCAGCCTTCTGAACAGCAATCAGCCCCAGCATTTT. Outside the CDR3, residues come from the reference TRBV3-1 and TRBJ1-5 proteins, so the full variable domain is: DTAVSQTPKYLVTQMGNDKSIKCEQNLGHDTMYWYKQDSKKFLKIMFSYNNKELIINETVPNRFSPKSPDKAHLNLHINSLELGDSAVYFCASSLLNSNQPQHFGDGTRLSIL.